These T cell receptor beta chains were read from a single sample in a study of T cell changes during pregnancy in multiple sclerosis. Profiling relied on immunoSEQ multiplex PCR, and the TCRdb table lists in-frame clones only, not all of them. The sample records about 46,000 clones, 85% to 95% being singletons. Source: CD8+ T cells from peripheral blood mononuclear cells, taken in the second trimester of pregnancy. The receptors were sampled from a female donor with multiple sclerosis, enrolled in a pregnancy study. Each CDR3 is given with its conserved first and last residue. The order of the fields is J gene, CDR3 length, D gene, V gene, CDR3 protein. The D gene is left open where the match is weak.

>TRBJ2-1|15|TRBD2|TRBV6-5
CASSYRLAGDGEQFF
>TRBJ2-3|15|TRBD2|TRBV5-1
CASRIAGGSTDTQYF
>TRBJ2-5|15|TRBD2|TRBV27
CASSPSGGIQETQYF
>TRBJ2-7|14|TRBD1|TRBV9
CASSLTGGSDEQYF
>TRBJ1-4|14|TRBD1|TRBV6-1
CASSGGTGFEKLFF
>TRBJ1-5|13|-|TRBV29-1
CSVVSASNQPQHF
>TRBJ1-1|18|TRBD1|TRBV2
CASSVSGTGSPSNTEAFF
>TRBJ1-6|14|-|TRBV13
CASSFRGVNSPLHF
>TRBJ2-7|16|TRBD2|TRBV6-5
CASSYPTTSGSYEQYF
>TRBJ2-2|16|TRBD1|TRBV28
CASSQRDSANTGELFF
>TRBJ1-1|17|TRBD1|TRBV11-2
CASSLFTGTGMNTEAFF
>TRBJ2-7|15|TRBD2|TRBV5-1
CASSLALAGDDEQYF
>TRBJ1-6|16|-|TRBV10-3
CAISEGRGTYNSPLHF
>TRBJ2-5|12|TRBD1|TRBV18
CASSPWTGDLYF
>TRBJ2-5|16|TRBD1|TRBV12-5
CASGLADGTAQETQYF
>TRBJ2-3|17|-|TRBV6-4
CASSDSGGAESTDTQYF
>TRBJ2-1|15|TRBD2|TRBV7-7
CASSLGLAGFNEQFF
>TRBJ1-1|14|TRBD1|TRBV5-4
CASSYRGLGTEAFF
>TRBJ1-2|13|-|TRBV29-1
CSVVAGSFYGYTF
>TRBJ2-7|15|-|TRBV5-6
CASSVAPGSSYEQYF
>TRBJ2-1|13|-|TRBV6-1
CASSEAPYNEQFF
>TRBJ1-1|13|-|TRBV18
CASSPPEGTEAFF
>TRBJ2-3|16|TRBD2|TRBV4-3
CASSQDSGGTTDTQYF
>TRBJ1-2|15|TRBD1|TRBV6-1
CASSEVGGQGWGYTF
>TRBJ1-2|15|TRBD1|TRBV5-6
CASSQEGQGTYGYTF
>TRBJ2-3|15|-|TRBV5-6
CASSLDAGSTDTQYF
>TRBJ2-7|15|TRBD1|TRBV5-8
CASSLRDRALHEQYF
>TRBJ2-1|15|TRBD2|TRBV7-3
CASSLLAGTYNEQFF
>TRBJ2-7|14|-|TRBV2
CASRRTASSYEQYF
>TRBJ1-5|12|-|TRBV6-5
CASRGHGQPQHF
>TRBJ2-5|11|-|TRBV5-4
CASSSSSGQYF
>TRBJ2-1|19|-|TRBV7-2
CASSLAQWEGRGLNNEQFF
>TRBJ2-1|15|TRBD1|TRBV11-2
CASSLAGTGVNEQFF
>TRBJ1-1|15|TRBD1|TRBV9
CASSVEGDRVSEAFF
>TRBJ2-3|14|-|TRBV4-1
CASSQGAGGDTQYF
>TRBJ1-1|14|-|TRBV11-2
CASSSQGWETEAFF
>TRBJ1-5|16|TRBD1|TRBV5-6
CASSLFWDSSNQPQHF
>TRBJ2-1|13|-|TRBV28
CASRSPGVDEQFF
>TRBJ1-1|15|-|TRBV11-2
CASSLGRGGDTEAFF
>TRBJ2-5|14|TRBD2|TRBV13
CASSSGLAGETQYF
>TRBJ2-3|16|TRBD2|TRBV6-5
CASSYSPSGTTDTQYF
>TRBJ1-6|17|-|TRBV14
CASSHGRGSPYNSPLHF